This section outlines one T cell receptor beta chain sequence together with its context. This entry comes from a study of T cell responses to AZD1222 COVID-19 vaccine. Per germline, CDR1 SGHDN and CDR2 FVKESK. CDR3 size: 16 residues. The V and J ends lost 1 base and 3 bases respectively, with 15 bases between them. Profiling relied on immunoSEQ multiplex PCR, and the TCRdb table lists in-frame clones only, not all of them. The sample consists of some 99,000 clones, around 87% of them appearing once. The receptor was derived from an adult in good health. The V call is TRBV14, the J call TRBJ1-2; TRBD1 might be the D (6 bases). Sequenced here: peripheral blood, sampled on day 0 of AZD1222 vaccination. CDR3: CASSQAVQGIDYGYTF. The DNA of the CDR3 is TGTGCCAGCAGCCAAGCTGTCCAGGGGATTGACTATGGCTACACCTTC. Full variable domain (outside the CDR3, taken from reference TRBV14 and TRBJ1-2): EAGVTQFPSHSVIEKGQTVTLRCDPISGHDNLYWYRRVMGKEIKFLLHFVKESKQDESGMPNNRFLAERTGGTYSTLKVQPAELEDSGVYFCASSQAVQGIDYGYTFGSGTRLTVV.